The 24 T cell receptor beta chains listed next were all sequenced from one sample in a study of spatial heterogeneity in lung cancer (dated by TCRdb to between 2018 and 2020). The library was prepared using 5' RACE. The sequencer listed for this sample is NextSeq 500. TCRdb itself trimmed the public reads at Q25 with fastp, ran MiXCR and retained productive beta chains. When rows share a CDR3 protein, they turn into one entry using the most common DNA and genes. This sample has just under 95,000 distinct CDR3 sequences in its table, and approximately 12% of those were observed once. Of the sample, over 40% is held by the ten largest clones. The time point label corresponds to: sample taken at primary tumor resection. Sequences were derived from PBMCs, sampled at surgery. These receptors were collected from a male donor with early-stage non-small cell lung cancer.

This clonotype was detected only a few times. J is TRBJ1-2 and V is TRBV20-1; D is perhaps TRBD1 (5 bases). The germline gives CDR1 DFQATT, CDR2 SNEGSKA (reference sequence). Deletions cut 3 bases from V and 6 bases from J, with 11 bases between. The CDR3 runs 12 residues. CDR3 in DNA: TGCAGTGCTAGTAGCTTAGGGGATGGCTACACCTTC. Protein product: CSASSLGDGYTF.

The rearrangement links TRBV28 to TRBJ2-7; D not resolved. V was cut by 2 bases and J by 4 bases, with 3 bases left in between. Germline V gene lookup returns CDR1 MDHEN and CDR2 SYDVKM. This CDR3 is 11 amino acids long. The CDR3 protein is CASSLQYEQYF. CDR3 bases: TGTGCCAGCAGTTTACAGTACGAGCAGTACTTC.

CDR3 in amino acids: CASSLQGSQPQHF. The CDR3 region has the DNA TGTGCCAGCAGCCTTCAGGGGAGTCAGCCCCAGCATTTT. This chain connects TRBV12-3 or TRBV12-4 to TRBJ1-5; possibly TRBD1 for D (6 bases). V was shortened by 6 bases and J by 6 bases, with 12 bases between the two germline ends. The CDR3 spans 13 residues.

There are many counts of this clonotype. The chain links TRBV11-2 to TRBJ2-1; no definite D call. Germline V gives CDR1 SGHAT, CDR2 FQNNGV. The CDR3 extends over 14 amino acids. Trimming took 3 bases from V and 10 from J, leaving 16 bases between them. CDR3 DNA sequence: TGTGCCAGCAGCTTGCAGGTCCGGCAAGACGAGCAGTTCTTC. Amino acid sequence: CASSLQVRQDEQFF.

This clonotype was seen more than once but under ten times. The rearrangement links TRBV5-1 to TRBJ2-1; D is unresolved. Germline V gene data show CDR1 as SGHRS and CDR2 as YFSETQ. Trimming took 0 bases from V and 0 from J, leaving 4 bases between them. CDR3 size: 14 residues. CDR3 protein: CASSLDSSYNEQFF. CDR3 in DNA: TGCGCCAGCAGCTTGGACAGCTCCTACAATGAGCAGTTCTTC.

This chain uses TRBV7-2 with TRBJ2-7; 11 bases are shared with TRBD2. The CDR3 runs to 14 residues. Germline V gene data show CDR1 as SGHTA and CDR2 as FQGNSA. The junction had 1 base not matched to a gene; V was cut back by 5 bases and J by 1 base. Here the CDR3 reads CASSTSGSSYEQYF. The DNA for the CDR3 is TGTGCCAGCAGCACTAGCGGGAGTTCCTACGAGCAGTACTTC.

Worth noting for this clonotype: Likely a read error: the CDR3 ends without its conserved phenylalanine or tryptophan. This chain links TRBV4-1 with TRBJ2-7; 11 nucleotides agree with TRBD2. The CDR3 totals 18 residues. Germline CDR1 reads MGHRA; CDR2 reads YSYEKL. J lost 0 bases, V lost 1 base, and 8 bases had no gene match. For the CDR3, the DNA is TGCGCCAGCAGCCAAGGCCCACTAGCGGGGGACCTCTCCTACGAGCAGTACTAC. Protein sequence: CASSQGPLAGDLSYEQYY.

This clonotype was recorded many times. CDR3 amino acids: CATSDYDRITSGRAYEQYF. The CDR3 DNA follows: TGTGCCACCAGTGATTACGACAGGATCACTAGCGGGAGGGCCTACGAGCAGTACTTC. The chain joins TRBV24-1 to TRBJ2-7; 13 positions match TRBD2. Germline V gives CDR1 KGHDR, CDR2 SFDVKD. The junction had 11 bases not matched to a gene; V was cut back by 2 bases and J by 2 bases. This CDR3 is built from 19 residues.

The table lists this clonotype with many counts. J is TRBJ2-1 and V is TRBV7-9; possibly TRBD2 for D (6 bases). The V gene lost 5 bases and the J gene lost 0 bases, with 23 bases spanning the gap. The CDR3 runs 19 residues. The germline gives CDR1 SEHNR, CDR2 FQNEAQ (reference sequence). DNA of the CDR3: TGTGCCAGCAGCGTAGACTACCCGGGGGACTTACACTCCTACAATGAGCAGTTCTTC. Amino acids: CASSVDYPGDLHSYNEQFF.

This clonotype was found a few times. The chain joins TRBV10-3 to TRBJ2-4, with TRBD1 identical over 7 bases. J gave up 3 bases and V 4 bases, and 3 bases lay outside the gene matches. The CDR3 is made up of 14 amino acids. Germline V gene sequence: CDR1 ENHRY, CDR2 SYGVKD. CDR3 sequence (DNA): TGTGCCATCAGTGGGGCAGGGGGCAAAAACATTCAGTACTTC. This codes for CAISGAGGKNIQYF.

The CDR3 bases are TGCGCCAGCAGTGAGTCGGGCAGAGCCTACAATGAGCAGTTCTTC. As protein: CASSESGRAYNEQFF. V and J are TRBV10-1 and TRBJ2-1, with no clear D. CDR1 and CDR2 (germline): WNHNN, SYGVQD (reference sequence). The CDR3 spans 15 residues. Deletions cut 0 bases from V and 2 bases from J, with 8 bases between.

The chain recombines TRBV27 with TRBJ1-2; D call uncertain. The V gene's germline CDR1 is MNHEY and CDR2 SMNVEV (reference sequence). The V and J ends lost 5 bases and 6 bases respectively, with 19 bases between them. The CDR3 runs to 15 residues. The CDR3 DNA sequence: TGTGCCAGCAGTCCGACTTTTCCCATATTCGATGGCTACACCTTC. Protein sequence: CASSPTFPIFDGYTF.

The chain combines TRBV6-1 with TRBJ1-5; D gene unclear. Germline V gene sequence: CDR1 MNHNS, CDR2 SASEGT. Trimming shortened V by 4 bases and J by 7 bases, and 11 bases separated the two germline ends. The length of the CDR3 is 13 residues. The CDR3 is CASSGGRRQPQHF. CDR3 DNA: TGTGCCAGCAGTGGAGGCAGGCGACAGCCCCAGCATTTT.

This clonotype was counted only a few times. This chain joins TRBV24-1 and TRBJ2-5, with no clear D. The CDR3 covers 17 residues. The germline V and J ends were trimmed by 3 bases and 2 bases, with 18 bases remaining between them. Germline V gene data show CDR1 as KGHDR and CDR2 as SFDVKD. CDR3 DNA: TGTGCCACCAGTGATGTTTCCACCTTCATTACACAAGAGACCCAGTACTTC. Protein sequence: CATSDVSTFITQETQYF.

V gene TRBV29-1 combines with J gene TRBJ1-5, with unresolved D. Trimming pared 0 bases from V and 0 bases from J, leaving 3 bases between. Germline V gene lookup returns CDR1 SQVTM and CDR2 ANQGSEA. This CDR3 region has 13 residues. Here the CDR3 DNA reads TGCAGCGTTGAAGAGAATAGCAATCAGCCCCAGCATTTT. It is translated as CSVEENSNQPQHF.

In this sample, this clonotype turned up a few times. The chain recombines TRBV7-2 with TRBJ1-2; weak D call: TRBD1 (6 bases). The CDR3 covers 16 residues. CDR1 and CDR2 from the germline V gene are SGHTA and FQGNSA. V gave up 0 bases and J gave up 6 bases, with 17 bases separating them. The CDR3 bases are TGTGCCAGCAGCTTAGCGTTGACCGGGGGCCTAGATGGCTACACCTTC. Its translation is CASSLALTGGLDGYTF.

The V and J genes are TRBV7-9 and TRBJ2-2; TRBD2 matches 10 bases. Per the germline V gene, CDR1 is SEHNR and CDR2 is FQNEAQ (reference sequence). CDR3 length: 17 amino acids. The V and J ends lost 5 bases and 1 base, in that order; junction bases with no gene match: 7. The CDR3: CASSKFTSGMNTGELFF. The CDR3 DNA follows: TGTGCCAGCAGCAAGTTCACTAGCGGGATGAACACCGGGGAGCTGTTTTTT. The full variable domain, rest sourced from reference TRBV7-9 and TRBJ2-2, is DTGVSQNPRHKITKRGQNVTFRCDPISEHNRLYWYRQTLGQGPEFLTYFQNEAQLEKSRLLSDRFSAERPKGSFSTLEIQRTEQGDSAMYLCASSKFTSGMNTGELFFGEGSRLTVL.

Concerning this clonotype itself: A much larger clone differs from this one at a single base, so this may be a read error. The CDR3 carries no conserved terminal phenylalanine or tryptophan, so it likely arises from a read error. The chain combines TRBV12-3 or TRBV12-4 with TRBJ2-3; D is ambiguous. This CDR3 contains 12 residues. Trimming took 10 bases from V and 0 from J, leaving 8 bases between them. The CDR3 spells CATSRSTDTQYS. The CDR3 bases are TGTGCCACCTCACGGAGCACAGATACGCAGTATTCT.

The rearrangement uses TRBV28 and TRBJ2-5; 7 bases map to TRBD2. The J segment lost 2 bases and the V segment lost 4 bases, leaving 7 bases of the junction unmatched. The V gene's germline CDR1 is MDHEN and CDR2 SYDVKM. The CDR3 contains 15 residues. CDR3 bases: TGTGCCAGCAGTTCCCAGCGGGGCCCTCAAGAGACCCAGTACTTC. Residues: CASSSQRGPQETQYF.

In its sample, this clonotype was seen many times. Here the CDR3 reads CASSLDRSSGANVLTF. CDR3 DNA sequence: TGTGCCAGCAGCCTGGACAGATCCTCTGGGGCCAACGTCCTGACTTTC. The rearrangement links TRBV9 to TRBJ2-6; possible D gene TRBD1, 6 bases. V shed 4 bases and J shed 0 bases, with 11 bases lying between them. The CDR3 sequence is 16 residues long. Germline CDR1 reads SGDLS; CDR2 reads YYNGEE.

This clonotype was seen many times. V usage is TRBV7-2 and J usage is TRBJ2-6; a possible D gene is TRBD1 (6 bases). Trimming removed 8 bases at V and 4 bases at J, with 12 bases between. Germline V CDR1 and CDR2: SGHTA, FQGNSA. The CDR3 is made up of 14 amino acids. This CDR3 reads CASYRVSGANVLTF. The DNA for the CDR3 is TGTGCCAGCTACAGGGTCTCGGGGGCCAACGTCCTGACTTTC.

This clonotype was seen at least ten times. The DNA for the CDR3 is TGCAGTGCCAGACTCCCGGGACAGGGGAGATCCGGGGAGCTGTTTTTT. Amino acid sequence: CSARLPGQGRSGELFF. The chain has TRBV20-1 and TRBJ2-2, with 10 nucleotides matching TRBD1. This CDR3 has 16 amino acids. Germline loops: CDR1 DFQATT, CDR2 SNEGSKA (reference sequence). V lost 6 bases to trimming and J lost 6 bases; unmatched junction nucleotides: 13.

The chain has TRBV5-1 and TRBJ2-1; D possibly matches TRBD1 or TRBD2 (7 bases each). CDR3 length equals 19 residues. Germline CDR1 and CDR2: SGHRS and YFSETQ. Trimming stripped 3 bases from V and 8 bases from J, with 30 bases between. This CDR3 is CASSSQGIQAGALVDEQFF. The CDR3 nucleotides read TGCGCCAGCAGCTCACAGGGGATTCAGGCGGGAGCGCTCGTCGATGAGCAGTTCTTC.

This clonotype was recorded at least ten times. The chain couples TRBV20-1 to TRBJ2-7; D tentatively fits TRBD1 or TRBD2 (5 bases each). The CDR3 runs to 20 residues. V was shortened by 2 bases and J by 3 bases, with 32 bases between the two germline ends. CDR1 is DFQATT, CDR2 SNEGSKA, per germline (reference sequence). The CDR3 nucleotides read TGCAGTGCTAGACCAGTCCATCTAGATCGAGTCGCTCCAGGGAGCTACGAGCAGTACTTC. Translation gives CSARPVHLDRVAPGSYEQYF.